The T cell receptor beta chain under discussion was sequenced for a study of cytomegalovirus exposure and HLA in healthy donors. In its sample, this clone was seen a few times. V lost 5 bases and J lost 1, with 13 bases in between. The germline gives CDR1 SEHNR, CDR2 FQNEAQ (reference sequence). The CDR3 spans 15 residues. Use of 60 Vbeta and 13 Jbeta primers characterized the PCR. Clones were read by immunoSEQ multiplex PCR, and TCRdb kept only the in-frame ones, dropping some. Of over 80,000 clones in the sample, roughly 85% are singletons; the top ten hold around 6%. Sequences were obtained from PBMCs. V usage is TRBV7-9 and J usage is TRBJ2-3; a possible D gene is TRBD1 (5 bases). This clonotype was obtained from a female donor in good health and CMV-seronegative. This CDR3 reads CASSLIAGRTDTQYF. The CDR3 region has the DNA TGTGCCAGCAGCCTTATAGCAGGGCGCACAGATACGCAGTATTTT.